The 14 T cell receptor beta chains below come from one sample, sequenced in a study of T cells in Graves' hyperthyroidism and ophthalmopathy. The CDR3 regions of TCR beta were amplified from RNA transcripts. First-round RT-PCR of the TCR CDR3 relied on the HTBI primer set. TCRdb reprocessed the multiplex PCR reads via MiXCR and lists one record per CDR3 protein. The sample lists roughly 510,000 distinct CDR3 sequences; 20% to 25% were seen once. The sequencing input was blood. Receptors were obtained from a man aged 18 to 29 with Graves' hyperthyroidism.

The chain uses TRBV24-1 and TRBJ1-1, with D possibly being TRBD1 (5 bases). This CDR3 has 14 residues. CDR1 and CDR2 from the germline V gene are KGHDR and SFDVKD. Deletions cut 7 bases from V and 4 bases from J, with 15 bases between. CDR3 nucleotides: TGTGCCACCAGGGGGGGGGGACGATCCACTGAAGCTTTCTTT. Protein: CATRGGGRSTEAFF.

The table lists this clonotype with many counts. The genes are TRBV12-3 or TRBV12-4 and TRBJ2-5, with D unresolved. CDR3 length equals 14 residues. V gave up 5 bases and J gave up 0 bases, with 10 bases separating them. The CDR3 coding sequence is TGTGCCAGCAGTCCTCAGATCTACCAAGAGACCCAGTACTTC. Residues: CASSPQIYQETQYF.

J is TRBJ1-1 and V is TRBV11-2; 7 nucleotides match TRBD1. The CDR3 is 16 amino acids. V shed 5 bases and J 5 bases; nucleotides not matched to a gene: 14. From germline, CDR1 is SGHAT and CDR2 FQNNGV. The CDR3 is CASSPRGRGAVTEAFF. In nucleotides, the CDR3 is TGTGCCAGCAGCCCTAGGGGCAGGGGGGCGGTAACTGAAGCTTTCTTT. The whole variable domain, remainder taken from reference TRBV11-2 and TRBJ1-1, is EAGVAQSPRYKIIEKRQSVAFWCNPISGHATLYWYQQILGQGPKLLIQFQNNGVVDDSQLPKDRFSAERLKGVDSTLKIQPAKLEDSAVYLCASSPRGRGAVTEAFFGQGTRLTVV.

This clonotype was detected ten times or more. V is TRBV6-5 and J is TRBJ2-7; D is possibly TRBD1 or TRBD2 (6 bases each). The ends were cut back, 7 bases at V and 1 base at J, with 23 bases in the middle. CDR1 and CDR2 from the germline V gene are MNHEY and SVGAGI. The CDR3 loop spans 17 amino acids. CDR3 residues: CASNFDRIGGESYEQYF. CDR3 nucleotide sequence: TGTGCCAGCAATTTCGATCGGATCGGGGGCGAGTCCTACGAGCAGTACTTC.

The sample holds many counts of this clonotype. The rearrangement links TRBV6-5 to TRBJ2-7; D is uncertain. The CDR3 has 12 residues. Trimming removed 2 bases at V and 5 bases at J, with 7 bases between. Per germline, CDR1 MNHEY and CDR2 SVGAGI. Written as DNA, the CDR3 is TGTGCCAGCAGTTACATACCACACGAGCAGTACTTC. Its translation: CASSYIPHEQYF.

The table lists this clonotype with many counts. The chain employs TRBV19 and TRBJ1-1; TRBD1 might be the D (5 bases). The CDR3 is 13 amino acids. V shed 7 bases and J shed 4 bases, with 13 bases lying between them. Germline loops: CDR1 LNHDA, CDR2 SQIVND (reference sequence). The CDR3 spells CASNKGWTTEAFF. The CDR3 coding sequence is TGTGCCAGTAACAAGGGGTGGACCACTGAAGCTTTCTTT.

This chain links TRBV27 with TRBJ1-3, with 9 bases aligning to TRBD1. Trimming at V came to 6 bases and at J to 4 bases, leaving 10 bases not matched to a gene. Looked up from germline, CDR1 is MNHEY and CDR2 is SMNVEV (reference sequence). The CDR3 runs 16 residues. The CDR3 here is CASSLKGTGTGNTIYF. The CDR3 nucleotides are TGTGCCAGCAGCCTCAAGGGGACAGGGACCGGAAACACCATATATTTT.

The chain employs TRBV12-3 or TRBV12-4 and TRBJ2-2; D is unclear. CDR3 size: 13 residues. Deletions cut 8 bases from V and 1 base from J, with 8 bases between. CDR3 nucleotides: TGTGCCAGCGGCTCCTGGAACACCGGGGAGCTGTTTTTT. It yields the protein CASGSWNTGELFF.

This clonotype was detected ten times or more. The CDR3, as DNA: TGTGCCACCAGTGACAACGGACTAGCGGGGTTGGAGACCCAGTACTTC. Translating it yields CATSDNGLAGLETQYF. The genes are TRBV24-1 and TRBJ2-5; 12 bases are shared with TRBD2. Germline V gene lookup returns CDR1 KGHDR and CDR2 SFDVKD. V was clipped by 4 bases and J by 5 bases; unmatched bases: 7. The CDR3 is 16 residues long.

V usage is TRBV11-1 and J usage is TRBJ1-1, with D possibly being TRBD1 (5 bases). The CDR3 runs to 16 residues. Trimming removed 3 bases from V and 0 bases from J, with 14 bases in between. Germline-derived CDR1 and CDR2 are SGHAT and FQDESV (reference sequence). In nucleotides, the CDR3 is TGTGCCAGCAGCTTCCCCGATGGGGGGATGAACACTGAAGCTTTCTTT. Its protein product is CASSFPDGGMNTEAFF. Using reference TRBV11-1 and TRBJ1-1 for the parts outside the CDR3, the full variable domain is EAEVAQSPRYKITEKSQAVAFWCDPISGHATLYWYRQILGQGPELLVQFQDESVVDDSQLPKDRFSAERLKGVDSTLKIQPAELGDSAMYLCASSFPDGGMNTEAFFGQGTRLTVV.

This clonotype was counted ten times or more. The chain couples TRBV10-3 to TRBJ2-4; 10 bases line up with TRBD1. The V segment lost 10 bases and the J segment 6 bases; nucleotides outside the gene matches: 6. The CDR3 is made up of 13 amino acids. Germline CDR1 is ENHRY and CDR2 is SYGVKD. DNA of the CDR3: TGTGCCACCCGGGACAGGGGCGGAAACATTCAGTACTTC. Amino acid sequence: CATRDRGGNIQYF.

There are a few counts of this clonotype. This sequence joins TRBV29-1 and TRBJ2-7; a weak D match, TRBD1 (6 bases). This CDR3 spans 13 amino acids. The V gene lost 2 bases and the J gene lost 4 bases, with 12 bases spanning the gap. CDR1 and CDR2 from the germline V gene are SQVTM and ANQGSEA. The CDR3 nucleotides read TGCAGCGTTGAATTGGGCAGGGGATACGAGCAGTACTTC. Residues: CSVELGRGYEQYF.

This clonotype was detected only a few times. The V call is TRBV20-1, the J call TRBJ2-7; 10 positions agree with TRBD2. The J segment lost 3 bases and the V segment lost 0 bases, leaving 5 bases of the junction unmatched. This CDR3 spans 15 amino acids. The germline V gene encodes CDR1 DFQATT and CDR2 SNEGSKA (reference sequence). CDR3 in amino acids: CSARDASGGLYEQYF. In DNA form, the CDR3 reads TGCAGTGCTAGAGATGCTAGCGGGGGCCTCTACGAGCAGTACTTC.

This clonotype was detected many times. J is TRBJ2-7 and V is TRBV27, with 14 bases matching TRBD2. The CDR3 is 15 residues long. Looked up from germline, CDR1 is MNHEY and CDR2 is SMNVEV (reference sequence). V was pared by 5 bases and J by 3 bases, with 3 bases of the junction left unmatched. The CDR3 here is CASSATSGRVYEQYF. DNA for the CDR3: TGTGCCAGCAGTGCGACTAGCGGGAGGGTCTACGAGCAGTACTTC.